These 31 T cell receptor beta chains were sequenced from one sample in a study of cytomegalovirus exposure and HLA in healthy donors. This PCR relied on a set of 60 Vbeta primers and 13 Jbeta primers. Using immunoSEQ multiplex PCR, the repertoire was profiled, and TCRdb retains in-frame clones only, with some absent. The sample shows about 180,000 clones, about 82% of them seen only once. The specimen was PBMCs. The receptors stem from a man between 18 and 29 years old in good health and CMV-seronegative.

A single count supports this clone. The V call is TRBV7-3, the J call TRBJ1-2; D is perhaps TRBD1 (5 bases). Trimming left V 2 bases short and J 4 bases short, with 11 bases between. The CDR3 is 14 amino acids. CDR1 SGHTA and CDR2 FQGTGA come from the germline V gene. This chain's CDR3 is CASSLDSTAYGYTF. The CDR3 nucleotides are TGTGCCAGCAGCTTAGACAGTACCGCCTATGGCTACACCTTC.

This chain connects TRBV6-5 to TRBJ1-5; D is possibly TRBD1 (5 bases). The CDR3 sequence is 15 residues long. Germline V gives CDR1 MNHEY, CDR2 SVGAGI. V was shortened by 6 bases and J by 2 bases, with 14 bases between the two germline ends. The CDR3 sequence: CASRHGGLGNQPQHF. The DNA of the CDR3 is TGTGCCAGCAGGCATGGGGGGTTGGGCAATCAGCCCCAGCATTTT.

J is TRBJ1-1 and V is TRBV28, with D maybe TRBD1 (5 bases). Trimming cost V 3 bases and J 0 bases, with 8 bases left between them. The CDR3 is made up of 14 amino acids. CDR1 MDHEN and CDR2 SYDVKM come from the germline V gene. The CDR3 sequence: CASSLGQLNTEAFF. In nucleotides, the CDR3 is TGTGCCAGCAGTTTGGGGCAGCTGAACACTGAAGCTTTCTTT.

This clone was seen a handful of times. This sequence joins TRBV7-8 and TRBJ2-7; D not resolved. This CDR3 comprises 14 residues. Per germline, CDR1 SGHVS and CDR2 FQNEAQ. The V end was cut by 1 base, the J end by 4 bases, with 11 bases between. The CDR3 DNA reads as TGTGCCAGCAGCTTAGGGTCGGGTCCGTACGAGCAGTACTTC. It codes for CASSLGSGPYEQYF.

This clone turned up a few times. The junction departs from germline at one end; a sequencing error may be responsible. The chain has TRBV7-7 and TRBJ2-2; D possibly corresponds to TRBD1 (5 bases). Looked up from germline, CDR1 is SSHAT and CDR2 is FNYEAQ (reference sequence). The CDR3 extends over 16 amino acids. The CDR3 nucleotides are TGTGCTAGCAGCTTAGGACGACAGATAAACACCGGGGAGCTGTTTTTT. Protein product: CASSLGRQINTGELFF.

The chain carries TRBV27 and TRBJ2-1; possibly TRBD1 for D (5 bases). Germline V lookup: CDR1 MNHEY, CDR2 SMNVEV (reference sequence). There are 11 residues in the CDR3. Trimming removed 6 bases at V and 15 bases at J, with 15 bases between. The CDR3: CASRWGSWWFF. CDR3 DNA sequence: TGTGCCAGCAGATGGGGCTCCTGGTGGTTCTTC.

This clone was counted between two and nine times. The chain is built from TRBV2 and TRBJ2-7; TRBD2 is a possible D gene (5 bases). CDR3 size: 14 residues. Looked up from germline, CDR1 is SNHLY and CDR2 is FYNNEI. V lost 5 bases and J lost 7, with 18 bases in between. The CDR3 sequence: CASSPLAGTGEQYF. The CDR3 DNA is TGTGCCAGCAGTCCCCTTGCGGGTACTGGTGAGCAGTACTTC.

The gene calls are TRBV7-2 and TRBJ2-3; 7 nucleotides match TRBD1. J lost 5 bases, V lost 1 base, and 6 bases had no gene match. This CDR3 is 15 amino acids long. The germline V gene encodes CDR1 SGHTA and CDR2 FQGNSA. The CDR3 loop is CASSLGVRGQDTQYF. The DNA of the CDR3 is TGTGCCAGCAGCTTAGGCGTAAGGGGGCAAGATACGCAGTATTTT.

Regarding this clone: One end of the junction fails to match germline, which may point to a read error. This rearrangement joins TRBV7-9 to TRBJ1-1; D not resolved. The CDR3 length is 13 residues. Germline loops: CDR1 SEHNR, CDR2 FQNEAQ (reference sequence). The CDR3 DNA is TGTTCCAGCAGCGCTCCTATAAACACTGAAGCTTTCTTT. Translating it yields CSSSAPINTEAFF.

The V gene is TRBV2, the J gene TRBJ2-3; TRBD1 aligns across 7 bases. The V segment lost 7 bases and the J segment 0 bases; nucleotides outside the gene matches: 4. CDR3 length equals 14 residues. Germline CDR1 SNHLY, CDR2 FYNNEI. The CDR3 sequence is CASIIQGSTDTQYF. In nucleotides, the CDR3 is TGTGCCAGCATTATACAGGGGAGCACAGATACGCAGTATTTT.

The chain recombines TRBV2 with TRBJ1-4, with D uncertain. The CDR3 totals 15 residues. The V end lost 6 bases, the J end lost 6 bases, and 17 bases lay between the germline ends. From germline, CDR1 is SNHLY and CDR2 FYNNEI. Here the CDR3 DNA reads TGTGCCAGCAGACCCGTGGCGAAGCGAGATGAAAAACTGTTTTTT. The encoded protein is CASRPVAKRDEKLFF.

The chain uses TRBV7-3 and TRBJ1-2, with TRBD1 matching 8 bases. Germline CDR1 reads SGHTA; CDR2 reads FQGTGA. V shed 2 bases, J shed 8 bases, and the junction held 4 bases outside the gene matches. The CDR3 runs to 13 residues. CDR3 protein: CASSLSGGKGYTF. The CDR3 coding sequence is TGTGCCAGCAGCTTATCAGGGGGCAAAGGCTACACCTTC.

V is TRBV19 and J is TRBJ1-6; D might be TRBD1 (6 bases). The CDR3 extends over 15 amino acids. The V and J ends lost 6 bases and 0 bases respectively, with 9 bases between them. Germline CDR1 LNHDA, CDR2 SQIVND (reference sequence). The CDR3 sequence: CASSDRSSYNSPLHF. DNA for the CDR3: TGTGCCAGTAGCGACAGGAGCTCCTATAATTCACCCCTCCACTTT.

The genes are TRBV18 and TRBJ2-1; 9 positions match TRBD1. In germline, CDR1 is KGHSH, CDR2 LQKENI. The CDR3 totals 13 residues. The V segment lost 4 bases and the J segment 7 bases; nucleotides outside the gene matches: 2. CDR3 nucleotides: TGTGCCAGCTCACTGGGACAGGGAAATGAGCAGTTCTTC. Amino acid sequence: CASSLGQGNEQFF.

CDR3 nucleotide sequence: TGTGCCAGTAGCCTTCGGGGGTTAAGGGACACCGGGGAGCTGTTTTTT. It yields the protein CASSLRGLRDTGELFF. The chain employs TRBV19 and TRBJ2-2; a weak D match, TRBD2 (6 bases). V lost 6 bases to trimming and J lost 3 bases, with 17 bases between them. Germline V gene data show CDR1 as LNHDA and CDR2 as SQIVND (reference sequence). The CDR3 length is 16 residues. The full variable domain, rest sourced from reference TRBV19 and TRBJ2-2, is DGGITQSPKYLFRKEGQNVTLSCEQNLNHDAMYWYRQDPGQGLRLIYYSQIVNDFQKGDIAEGYSVSREKKESFPLTVTSAQKNPTAFYLCASSLRGLRDTGELFFGEGSRLTVL.

The rearrangement links TRBV30 to TRBJ2-3; a possible D gene is TRBD2 (5 bases). There are 14 residues in the CDR3. Trimming pared 2 bases from V and 2 bases from J, leaving 11 bases between. Germline V lookup: CDR1 GTSNPN, CDR2 SVGIG (reference sequence). The CDR3 sequence: CAWSLSGITDTQYF. In DNA form, the CDR3 reads TGTGCCTGGAGTCTCAGCGGAATCACAGATACGCAGTATTTT.

This clone was detected once. This chain uses TRBV4-1 with TRBJ1-3; D is uncertain. Trimming removed 0 bases from V and 0 bases from J, with 12 bases in between. The germline gives CDR1 MGHRA, CDR2 YSYEKL. The CDR3 is 17 residues long. The DNA of the CDR3 is TGCGCCAGCAGCCAAGATATCCCAGACATCTCTGGAAACACCATATATTTT. This sequence encodes CASSQDIPDISGNTIYF.

V usage is TRBV28 and J usage is TRBJ2-7, with D uncertain. The length of the CDR3 is 14 residues. V lost 2 bases and J lost 3, with 11 bases in between. The germline CDR1 and CDR2 sequences are MDHEN and SYDVKM. CDR3 amino acids: CASSLSSRRYEQYF. For the CDR3, the DNA is TGTGCCAGCAGTTTAAGCTCTAGACGCTACGAGCAGTACTTC.

The chain joins TRBV5-6 to TRBJ2-5, with 8 bases identical to TRBD1. Trimming took 6 bases from V and 3 from J; bases not matched to a gene: 7. CDR1 SGHDT and CDR2 YYEEEE come from the germline V gene. This CDR3 spans 14 amino acids. The CDR3, as DNA: TGTGCCAGCACCATGACAGGGGCCGAAGAGACCCAGTACTTC. The encoded protein is CASTMTGAEETQYF. The whole variable domain, remainder taken from reference TRBV5-6 and TRBJ2-5, is DAGVTQSPTHLIKTRGQQVTLRCSPKSGHDTVSWYQQALGQGPQFIFQYYEEEERQRGNFPDRFSGHQFPNYSSELNVNALLLGDSALYLCASTMTGAEETQYFGPGTRLLVL.

V and J are TRBV5-1 and TRBJ2-3, with D possibly being TRBD2 (5 bases). V lost 0 bases and J 7 bases, leaving 9 bases between the germline ends. The CDR3 is made up of 13 amino acids. CDR1 is SGHRS and CDR2 is YFSETQ in the germline V gene. The CDR3, as DNA: TGCGCCAGCAGCTTGGTTTGGGAGAATACGCAGTATTTT. Translation: CASSLVWENTQYF.

The V and J genes are TRBV9 and TRBJ2-1, with D possibly matching TRBD2 (6 bases). This CDR3 has 17 amino acids. The V end lost 2 bases, the J end lost 3 bases, and 18 bases lay between the germline ends. Germline assignment: CDR1 SGDLS and CDR2 YYNGEE. In DNA, the CDR3 is TGTGCCAGCAGCGTGGGGCCCCTGGGCGGGAACTACAATGAGCAGTTCTTC. Translated: CASSVGPLGGNYNEQFF. Drawing the rest from reference TRBV9 and TRBJ2-1, the complete variable domain is DSGVTQTPKHLITATGQRVTLRCSPRSGDLSVYWYQQSLDQGLQFLIQYYNGEERAKGNILERFSAQQFPDLHSELNLSSLELGDSALYFCASSVGPLGGNYNEQFFGPGTRLTVL.

CDR3 bases: TGTGCCAGCAGTTATGGGGCCCGGACGGGCGGAGCTTTCTTT. Protein product: CASSYGARTGGAFF. The V and J genes are TRBV6-5 and TRBJ1-1; weak D call: TRBD1 (5 bases). Germline V gives CDR1 MNHEY, CDR2 SVGAGI. The CDR3 length is 14 residues. Trimming cost V 3 bases and J 10 bases, with 18 bases left between them.

The chain joins TRBV28 to TRBJ2-1, with TRBD2 as a possible D gene (6 bases). The CDR3 length is 17 residues. Germline CDR1 is MDHEN and CDR2 is SYDVKM. Trimming cost V 7 bases and J 2 bases, with 21 bases left between them. The CDR3, as DNA: TGTGCCAGCACCCCGCCGATGGGGGGAGCGGCCTACAATGAGCAGTTCTTC. Its translation is CASTPPMGGAAYNEQFF.

The chain recombines TRBV6-1 with TRBJ1-1; 7 bases are shared with TRBD1. Germline V CDR1 and CDR2: MNHNS, SASEGT. This CDR3 comprises 17 residues. Trimming at V came to 4 bases and at J to 1 base, leaving 12 bases not matched to a gene. Written as DNA, the CDR3 is TGTGCCAGCAGTGTTCAGGGGGGCGGTCTATCGAACACTGAAGCTTTCTTT. Its protein product is CASSVQGGGLSNTEAFF.

DNA of the CDR3: TGTGCCAGCTCACGGACAGCGAACACTGAAGCTTTCTTT. Encoded protein: CASSRTANTEAFF. The chain combines TRBV18 with TRBJ1-1, with a possible D match to TRBD1 (6 bases). Germline assignment: CDR1 KGHSH and CDR2 LQKENI. The germline V and J ends were trimmed by 4 bases and 1 base, with 7 bases remaining between them. The CDR3 extends over 13 amino acids.

V gene TRBV7-3 combines with J gene TRBJ2-1; 8 positions match TRBD2. This CDR3 region has 14 residues. CDR1 and CDR2 from the germline V gene are SGHTA and FQGTGA. Trimming at V came to 2 bases and at J to 8 bases, leaving 5 bases not matched to a gene. CDR3 in DNA: TGTGCCAGCAGCTTACGGGGGGGGAGAGATGAGCAGTTCTTC. This gives the protein CASSLRGGRDEQFF.

This clone was observed a handful of times. The genes are TRBV6-5 and TRBJ2-5; D not resolved. The CDR3 runs 15 residues. Germline CDR1 and CDR2: MNHEY and SVGAGI. V shed 0 bases and J shed 2 bases, with 10 bases lying between them. CDR3 nucleotide sequence: TGTGCCAGCAGTTACTCGACTGATAGTCAAGAGACCCAGTACTTC. Its translation: CASSYSTDSQETQYF.

This chain connects TRBV30 to TRBJ2-5, with D unclear. The CDR3 runs 13 residues. Germline lookup yields CDR1 GTSNPN and CDR2 SVGIG (reference sequence). The V gene lost 4 bases and the J gene lost 5 bases, with 14 bases spanning the gap. This chain's CDR3 is CAWMSRLGETQYF. CDR3 sequence (DNA): TGTGCCTGGATGTCCCGACTTGGGGAGACCCAGTACTTC. Drawing the rest from reference TRBV30 and TRBJ2-5, the complete variable domain is SQTIHQWPATLVQPVGSPLSLECTVEGTSNPNLYWYRQAAGRGLQLLFYSVGIGQISSEVPQNLSASRPQDRQFILSSKKLLLSDSGFYLCAWMSRLGETQYFGPGTRLLVL.

The J gene is TRBJ1-2, the V gene TRBV19, with D hard to call. Trimming took off 9 bases at V and 0 bases at J, with 17 bases between the two ends. This CDR3 contains 15 residues. From germline, CDR1 is LNHDA and CDR2 SQIVND (reference sequence). CDR3 DNA: TGTGCCAGCCAACCATCCGGCGGCGCTAACTATGGCTACACCTTC. It codes for CASQPSGGANYGYTF.

This clone appeared a few times. The gene calls are TRBV19 and TRBJ2-7, with 9 bases that match TRBD2. In germline, CDR1 is LNHDA, CDR2 SQIVND (reference sequence). This CDR3 has 13 amino acids. The junction had 4 bases not matched to a gene; V was cut back by 6 bases and J by 4 bases. Here the CDR3 DNA reads TGTGCCAGTAGCCCTCTAGCGGGGTACGAGCAGTACTTC. It codes for CASSPLAGYEQYF.

This chain joins TRBV19 and TRBJ1-5; D possibly corresponds to TRBD1 (5 bases). Trimming stripped 5 bases from V and 11 bases from J, with 16 bases between. Germline CDR1 is LNHDA and CDR2 is SQIVND (reference sequence). The CDR3 contains 13 residues. CDR3 loop: CASSSPGHGSQHF. In DNA, the CDR3 is TGTGCCAGTAGTTCCCCAGGGCATGGGTCCCAGCATTTT.